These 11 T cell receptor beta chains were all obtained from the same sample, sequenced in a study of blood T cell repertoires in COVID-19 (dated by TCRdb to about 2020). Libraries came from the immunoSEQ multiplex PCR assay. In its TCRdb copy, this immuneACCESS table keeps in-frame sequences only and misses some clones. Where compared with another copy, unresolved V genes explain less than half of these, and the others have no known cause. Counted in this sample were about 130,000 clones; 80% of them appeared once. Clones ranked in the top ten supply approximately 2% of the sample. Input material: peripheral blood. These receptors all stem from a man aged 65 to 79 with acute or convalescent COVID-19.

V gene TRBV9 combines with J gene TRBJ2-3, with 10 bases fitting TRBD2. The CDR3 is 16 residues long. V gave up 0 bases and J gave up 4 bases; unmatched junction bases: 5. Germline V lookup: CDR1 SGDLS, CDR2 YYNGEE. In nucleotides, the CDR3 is TGTGCCAGCAGCGTAGGACCAGCGGGGGGGCCAGATACGCAGTATTTT. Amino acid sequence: CASSVGPAGGPDTQYF.

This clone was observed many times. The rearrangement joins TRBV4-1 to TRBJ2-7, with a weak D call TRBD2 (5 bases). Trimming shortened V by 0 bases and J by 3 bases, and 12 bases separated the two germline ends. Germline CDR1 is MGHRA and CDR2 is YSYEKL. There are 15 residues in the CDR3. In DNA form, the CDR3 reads TGCGCCAGCAGCCAAGAGCGGGTGGGAATCTACGAGCAGTACTTC. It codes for CASSQERVGIYEQYF.

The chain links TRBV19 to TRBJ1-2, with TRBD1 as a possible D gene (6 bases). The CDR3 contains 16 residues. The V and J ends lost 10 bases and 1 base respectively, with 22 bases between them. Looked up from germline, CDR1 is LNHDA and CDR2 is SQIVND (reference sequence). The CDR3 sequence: CATTPTGTSRNYGYTF. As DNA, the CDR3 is TGTGCCACCACCCCCACCGGGACAAGCCGTAACTATGGCTACACCTTC.

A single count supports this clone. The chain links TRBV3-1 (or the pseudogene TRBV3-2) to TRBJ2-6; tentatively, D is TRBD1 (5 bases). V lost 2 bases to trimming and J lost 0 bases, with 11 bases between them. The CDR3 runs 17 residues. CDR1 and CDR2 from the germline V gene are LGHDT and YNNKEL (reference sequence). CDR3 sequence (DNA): TGTGCCAGCAGCCAATCCCACAGGAGCTCTGGGGCCAACGTCCTGACTTTC. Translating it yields CASSQSHRSSGANVLTF.

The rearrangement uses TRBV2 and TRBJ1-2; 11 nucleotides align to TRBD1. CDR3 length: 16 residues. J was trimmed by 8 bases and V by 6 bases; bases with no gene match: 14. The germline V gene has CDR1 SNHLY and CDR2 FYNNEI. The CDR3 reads CASRGTSGTGGSGYTF. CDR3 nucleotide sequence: TGTGCCAGCAGGGGAACGTCCGGGACAGGGGGGAGCGGCTACACCTTC.

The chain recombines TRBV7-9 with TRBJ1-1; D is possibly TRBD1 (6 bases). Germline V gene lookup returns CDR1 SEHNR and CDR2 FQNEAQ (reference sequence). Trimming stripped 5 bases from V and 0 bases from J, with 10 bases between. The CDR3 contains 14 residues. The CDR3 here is CASSLQGMNTEAFF. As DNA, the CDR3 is TGTGCCAGCAGCCTACAGGGCATGAACACTGAAGCTTTCTTT.

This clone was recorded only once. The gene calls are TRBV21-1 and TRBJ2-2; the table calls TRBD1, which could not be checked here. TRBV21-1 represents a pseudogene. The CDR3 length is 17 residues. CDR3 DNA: TGTGCCAGCACCAAGGGGCCCCATCCAAACGAGACCGGGGAGCTGTTTTTT. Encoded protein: CASTKGPHPNETGELFF.

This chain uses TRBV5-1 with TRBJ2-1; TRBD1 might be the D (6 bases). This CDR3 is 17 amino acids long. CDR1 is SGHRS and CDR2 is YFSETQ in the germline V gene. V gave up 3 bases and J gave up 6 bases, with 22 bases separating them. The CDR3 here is CASSSQPDSLGGNEQFF. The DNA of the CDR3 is TGCGCCAGCAGCTCCCAACCGGACTCACTAGGGGGCAATGAGCAGTTCTTC.

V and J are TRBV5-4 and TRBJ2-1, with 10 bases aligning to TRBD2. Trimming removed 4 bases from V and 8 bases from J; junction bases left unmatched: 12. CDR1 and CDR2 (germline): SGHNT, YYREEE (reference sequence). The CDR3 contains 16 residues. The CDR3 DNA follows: TGTGCCAGCAGCGGTTTTATAGCGGGGGGCCGGGATGAGCAGTTCTTC. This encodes CASSGFIAGGRDEQFF.

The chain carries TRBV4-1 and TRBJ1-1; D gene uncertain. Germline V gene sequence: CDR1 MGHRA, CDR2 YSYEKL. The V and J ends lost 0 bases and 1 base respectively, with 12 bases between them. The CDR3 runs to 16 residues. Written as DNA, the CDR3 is TGCGCCAGCAGCCAAGATGGGAGGGCAAGGAACACTGAAGCTTTCTTT. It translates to CASSQDGRARNTEAFF.

CDR3 nucleotide sequence: TGTGCCAGCAGCTTAGCGGGGGCCCACCCCTCCTACAATGAGCAGTTCTTC. Translation gives CASSLAGAHPSYNEQFF. The rearrangement uses TRBV7-2 and TRBJ2-1, with TRBD1 as a possible D gene (6 bases). The CDR3 has 17 residues. V shed 0 bases and J shed 0 bases, with 12 bases lying between them. Germline assignment: CDR1 SGHTA and CDR2 FQGNSA.